This TCR beta chain was captured by sequencing in a study of shared clonotypes between healthy human individuals. Findings and limits, study-wide: There were few donors, and this limited the genetic and exposure-history diversity represented.

The CDR3 runs to 20 residues. The ends were cut back, 1 base at V and 0 bases at J, with 22 bases in the middle. Looked up from germline, CDR1 is MDHEN and CDR2 is SYDVKM. The study drew its donors from healthy HIV-negative adults without recent acute infections or vaccinations. The authors distributed each subset's genomic DNA evenly over several immunoSEQ plates. TCRdb's copy holds only in-frame clones and misses some; the assay was immunoSEQ multiplex PCR. The profile shows about 450,000 clones, 79% of them singletons. In the case of this clone: As yet, its antigen is unknown.

This chain joins TRBV28 and TRBJ2-1; tentatively, D is TRBD1 or TRBD2 (5 bases each). The TCR originated in a woman in her thirties or forties in good health. Some clones in this sample may be carry-over from other donors' samples. Sample: PBMCs. CDR3: CASSLSARQGKGSSYNEQFF. For the CDR3, the DNA is TGTGCCAGCAGTTTATCTGCGAGGCAGGGTAAGGGGAGCTCCTACAATGAGCAGTTCTTC.